This TCR beta chain appears in the sequencing data of a study of OX40 agonist ivuxolimab in advanced cancers. Study at large: Intravenous ivuxolimab at 0.01 to 10 mg/kg was given to patients every 2 weeks.

Libraries were prepared by immunoSEQ multiplex PCR; TCRdb keeps only in-frame clonotypes and omits some of them. The sample shows approximately 66,000 clones, under 85% of them seen only once. There are 13 residues in the CDR3. Germline V gene data show CDR1 as SGHKS and CDR2 as YYEKEE (reference sequence). Trimming stripped 4 bases from V and 1 base from J, with 8 bases between. The sequences come from CD4+ or CD8+ T cells sorted from blood, collected in a trial of the OX40 agonist ivuxolimab. The chain joins TRBV5-5 to TRBJ1-1, with no clear D. The TCR originated in an adult with an advanced solid tumor such as melanoma, head and neck, liver or kidney cancer. The CDR3: CASSRDPNTEAFF. CDR3 in DNA: TGTGCCAGCAGCCGGGATCCGAACACTGAAGCTTTCTTT.